The 23 T cell receptor beta chains below were found in one sample sequenced in a study of T cells expressing NK-cell markers. Reprocessing the 5' RACE reads, TCRdb reports a single entry for every CDR3 protein and omits DNA. Its table records under 500,000 distinct CDR3 sequences. Sequenced material: blood T cells: a sorted CD56 or NKG2C T cell subset, CD4+ or CD8+ T cells, or bulk PBMC T cells (not recorded which). The receptors stem from a woman between 18 and 75 years old in good health.

The rearrangement joins TRBV12-3 or TRBV12-4 to TRBJ2-1; TCRdb's D call, TRBD1, is unchecked because there is no DNA. The CDR3 contains 14 residues. The CDR3 here is CASSLVFRGAEQFF.

This chain links TRBV28 with TRBJ1-4; TCRdb names TRBD1, which stays unverified in the absence of DNA. From germline, CDR1 is MDHEN and CDR2 SYDVKM. The CDR3 loop spans 14 amino acids. The CDR3 loop reads CASTSGTDNEKLFF.

V and J are TRBV20-1 and TRBJ2-1. This CDR3 has 16 amino acids. Germline V CDR1 and CDR2: DFQATT, SNEGSKA (reference sequence). CDR3 sequence: CSARDQATRSYNEQFF.

The rearrangement joins TRBV20-1 to TRBJ2-1; no DNA is available, so the TRBD1 call from TCRdb remains unchecked. The CDR3 length is 15 residues. CDR1 is DFQATT, CDR2 SNEGSKA, per germline (reference sequence). CDR3 sequence reads: CSARAPQVSYNEQFF.

The chain carries TRBV20-1 and TRBJ1-1; there is no DNA to check the TCRdb D call of TRBD1. This CDR3 spans 12 amino acids. Germline values: CDR1 DFQATT, CDR2 SNEGSKA (reference sequence). CDR3 protein: CSAGMGGTEAFF.

The gene calls are TRBV15 and TRBJ2-3. The CDR3 contains 14 residues. Germline CDR1 is LNHNV and CDR2 is YYDKDF (reference sequence). This chain's CDR3 is CATSDQPTTDTQYF.

V usage is TRBV6-5 and J usage is TRBJ2-3; TCRdb designates TRBD1, a call that cannot be tested without DNA. This CDR3 is built from 16 residues. Per the germline V gene, CDR1 is MNHEY and CDR2 is SVGAGI. The CDR3: CASSYLDRVGTDTQYF.

The chain couples TRBV20-1 to TRBJ2-1; the TCRdb D gene call, TRBD1, has no DNA to confirm it. In germline, CDR1 is DFQATT, CDR2 SNEGSKA (reference sequence). The CDR3 totals 16 residues. Here the CDR3 reads CSAEGRGRPSYNEQFF.

The V call is TRBV7-9, the J call TRBJ2-7; the TCRdb D gene call, TRBD1, has no DNA to confirm it. Per the germline V gene, CDR1 is SEHNR and CDR2 is FQNEAQ (reference sequence). The CDR3 is made up of 13 amino acids. CDR3: CASSGGGDHEQYF.

The rearrangement links TRBV28 to TRBJ1-2. CDR1 is MDHEN, CDR2 SYDVKM, per germline. This CDR3 region has 15 residues. The chain's CDR3 is CASSLIESRGHGYTF.

The V gene is TRBV6-1, the J gene TRBJ1-5. Germline CDR1 and CDR2: MNHNS and SASEGT. The CDR3 consists of 15 residues. The CDR3 sequence: CASSEAGVSNQPQHF.

V and J are TRBV20-1 and TRBJ2-1; the D call of TRBD2 rests on TCRdb alone, since no DNA is present to check it. CDR1 is DFQATT, CDR2 SNEGSKA, per germline (reference sequence). This CDR3 has 16 residues. CDR3 sequence reads: CSAPSPGLAGGHEQFF.

The chain recombines TRBV7-9 with TRBJ1-1; TCRdb names TRBD1, which stays unverified in the absence of DNA. CDR1 is SEHNR and CDR2 is FQNEAQ in the germline V gene (reference sequence). CDR3 size: 15 residues. This chain's CDR3 is CASSAFGRGATEAFF.

The gene calls are TRBV9 and TRBJ2-1; the D call from TCRdb, TRBD2, cannot be confirmed without DNA. This CDR3 spans 16 amino acids. Germline lookup yields CDR1 SGDLS and CDR2 YYNGEE. The CDR3 region is CASSVDTSRSYNEQFF.

This chain uses TRBV20-1 with TRBJ2-5; as DNA is missing, the TRBD1 call by TCRdb cannot be tested. Germline V gene lookup returns CDR1 DFQATT and CDR2 SNEGSKA (reference sequence). The length of the CDR3 is 13 residues. The CDR3 protein is CSASSLGLETQYF.

The rearrangement joins TRBV20-1 to TRBJ2-5; there is no DNA to check the TCRdb D call of TRBD2. The CDR3 sequence is 13 residues long. Germline V CDR1 and CDR2: DFQATT, SNEGSKA (reference sequence). CDR3 residues: CSASWPNGETQYF.

The chain combines TRBV20-1 with TRBJ2-1; TCRdb calls TRBD2, which cannot be checked without DNA. The CDR3 is 14 residues long. Looked up from germline, CDR1 is DFQATT and CDR2 is SNEGSKA (reference sequence). CDR3 sequence: CSAIGLAGNNEQFF.

The CDR3 here is CGGRGDSSYEQYF. V and J are TRBV30 and TRBJ2-7; TCRdb designates TRBD1, a call that cannot be tested without DNA. The CDR3 contains 13 residues. In germline, CDR1 is GTSNPN, CDR2 SVGIG (reference sequence). Using reference TRBV30 and TRBJ2-7 for the parts outside the CDR3, the full variable domain is SQTIHQWPATLVQPVGSPLSLECTVEGTSNPNLYWYRQAAGRGLQLLFYSVGIGQISSEVPQNLSASRPQDRQFILSSKKLLLSDSGFYLCGGRGDSSYEQYFGPGTRLTVT.

V usage is TRBV12-5 and J usage is TRBJ2-2; the D call from TCRdb, TRBD1, cannot be confirmed without DNA. CDR3 length: 13 amino acids. In germline, CDR1 is LGHNT, CDR2 FRNRAP. CDR3 region: CASGPGQAGELFF.

V is TRBV6-1 and J is TRBJ2-2; TCRdb's D call of TRBD1 is untestable without DNA. The CDR3 runs to 16 residues. The germline gives CDR1 MNHNS, CDR2 SASEGT. The CDR3 sequence is CASSEVGEIPPGELFF.

This chain links TRBV20-1 with TRBJ2-1. The CDR3 has 14 residues. Germline-derived CDR1 and CDR2 are DFQATT and SNEGSKA (reference sequence). CDR3 sequence reads: CSPYLGARRGEQFF.

The gene calls are TRBV12-3 or TRBV12-4 and TRBJ2-1; there is no DNA to check the TCRdb D call of TRBD2. The CDR3 length is 14 residues. The CDR3 is CASSPGLFYNEQFF.

The chain uses TRBV10-3 and TRBJ2-2. Per germline, CDR1 ENHRY and CDR2 SYGVKD. The CDR3 runs to 13 residues. This CDR3 reads CAISEPNTGELFF.